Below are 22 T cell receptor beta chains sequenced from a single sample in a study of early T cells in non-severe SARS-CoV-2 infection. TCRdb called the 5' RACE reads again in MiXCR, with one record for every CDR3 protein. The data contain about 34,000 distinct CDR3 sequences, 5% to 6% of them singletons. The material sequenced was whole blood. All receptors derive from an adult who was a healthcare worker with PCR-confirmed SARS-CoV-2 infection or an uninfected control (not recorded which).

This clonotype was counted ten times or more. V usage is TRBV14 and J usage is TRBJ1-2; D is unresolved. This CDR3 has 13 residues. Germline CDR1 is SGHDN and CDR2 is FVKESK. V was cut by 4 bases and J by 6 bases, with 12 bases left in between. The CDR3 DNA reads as TGTGCCAGCAGCCTACAGAGAACGGATGGCTACACCTTC. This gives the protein CASSLQRTDGYTF.

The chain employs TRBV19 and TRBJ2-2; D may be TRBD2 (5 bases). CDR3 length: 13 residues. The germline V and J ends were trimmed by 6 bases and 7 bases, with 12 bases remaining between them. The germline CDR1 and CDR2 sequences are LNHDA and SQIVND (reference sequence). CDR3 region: CASSPAGIGELFF. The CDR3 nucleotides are TGTGCCAGTAGCCCCGCGGGTATCGGGGAGCTGTTTTTT.

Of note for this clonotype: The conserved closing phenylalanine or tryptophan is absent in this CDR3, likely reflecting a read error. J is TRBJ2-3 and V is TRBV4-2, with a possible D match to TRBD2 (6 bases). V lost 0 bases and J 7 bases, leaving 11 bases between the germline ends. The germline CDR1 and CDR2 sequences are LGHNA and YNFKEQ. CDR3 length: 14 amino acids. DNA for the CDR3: TGTGCCAGCAGCCAAGATAGGGAGGCGTATACGCAGTATTCT. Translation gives CASSQDREAYTQYS.

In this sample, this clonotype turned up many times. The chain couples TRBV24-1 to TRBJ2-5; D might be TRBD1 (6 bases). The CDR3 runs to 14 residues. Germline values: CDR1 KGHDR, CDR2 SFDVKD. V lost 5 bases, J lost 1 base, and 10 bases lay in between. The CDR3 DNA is TGTGCCACCAGTGTCGGGACACCCCAAGAGACCCAGTACTTC. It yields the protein CATSVGTPQETQYF.

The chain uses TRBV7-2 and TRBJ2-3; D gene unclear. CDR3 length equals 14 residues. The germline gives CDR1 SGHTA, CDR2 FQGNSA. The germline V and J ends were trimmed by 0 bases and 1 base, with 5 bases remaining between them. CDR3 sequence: CASSLAFGTDTQYF. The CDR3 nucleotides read TGTGCCAGCAGCTTAGCGTTTGGCACAGATACGCAGTATTTT.

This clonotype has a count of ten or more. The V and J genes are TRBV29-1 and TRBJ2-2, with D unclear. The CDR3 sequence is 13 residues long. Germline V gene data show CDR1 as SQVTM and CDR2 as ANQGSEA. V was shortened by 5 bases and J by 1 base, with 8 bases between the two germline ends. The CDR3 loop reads CSVRTENTGELFF. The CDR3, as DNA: TGCAGCGTTCGAACCGAGAACACCGGGGAGCTGTTTTTT.

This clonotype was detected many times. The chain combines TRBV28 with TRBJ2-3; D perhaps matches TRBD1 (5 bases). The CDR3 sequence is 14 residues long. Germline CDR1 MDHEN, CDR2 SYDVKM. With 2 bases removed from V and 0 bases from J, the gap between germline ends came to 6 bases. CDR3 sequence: CASSLQGSTDTQYF. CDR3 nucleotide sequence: TGTGCCAGCAGTTTACAGGGAAGCACAGATACGCAGTATTTT.

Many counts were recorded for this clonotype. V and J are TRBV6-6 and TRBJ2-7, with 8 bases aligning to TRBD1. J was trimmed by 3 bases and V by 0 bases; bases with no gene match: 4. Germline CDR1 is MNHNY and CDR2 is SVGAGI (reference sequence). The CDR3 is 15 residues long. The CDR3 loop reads CASSYSGDRYYEQYF. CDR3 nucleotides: TGTGCCAGCAGTTACTCGGGGGACAGGTACTACGAGCAGTACTTC.

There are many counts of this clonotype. The CDR3 reads CASSPEREQFF. The CDR3 coding sequence is TGTGCCAGCTCACCTGAGCGGGAGCAGTTCTTC. The chain couples TRBV18 to TRBJ2-1, with D perhaps matching TRBD2 (5 bases). From germline, CDR1 is KGHSH and CDR2 LQKENI. V lost 3 bases and J 10 bases, leaving 7 bases between the germline ends. The CDR3 covers 11 residues. Drawing the rest from reference TRBV18 and TRBJ2-1, the complete variable domain is NAGVMQNPRHLVRRRGQEARLRCSPMKGHSHVYWYRQLPEEGLKFMVYLQKENIIDESGMPKERFSAEFPKEGPSILRIQQVVRGDSAAYFCASSPEREQFFGPGTRLTVL.

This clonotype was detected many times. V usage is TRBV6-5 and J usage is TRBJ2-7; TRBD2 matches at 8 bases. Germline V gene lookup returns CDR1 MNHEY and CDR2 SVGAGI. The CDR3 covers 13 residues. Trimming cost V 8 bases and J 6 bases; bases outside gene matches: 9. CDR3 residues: CASGWGAGVEQYF. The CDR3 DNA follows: TGTGCCAGCGGGTGGGGAGCGGGAGTCGAGCAGTACTTC.

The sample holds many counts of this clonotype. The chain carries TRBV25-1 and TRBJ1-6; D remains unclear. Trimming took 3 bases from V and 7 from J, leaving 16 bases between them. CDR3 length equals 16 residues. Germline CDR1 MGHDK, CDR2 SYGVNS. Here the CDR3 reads CASSDTIFGRNSPLHF. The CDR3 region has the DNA TGTGCCAGCAGTGATACAATCTTTGGGAGGAATTCACCCCTCCACTTT.

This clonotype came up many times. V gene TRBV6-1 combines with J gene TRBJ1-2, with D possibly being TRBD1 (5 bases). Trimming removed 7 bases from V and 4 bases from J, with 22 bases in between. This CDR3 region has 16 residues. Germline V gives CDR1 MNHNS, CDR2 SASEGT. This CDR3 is CASISEPGMLSYGYTF. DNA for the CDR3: TGTGCCAGCATTAGTGAGCCAGGGATGCTCTCCTATGGCTACACCTTC.

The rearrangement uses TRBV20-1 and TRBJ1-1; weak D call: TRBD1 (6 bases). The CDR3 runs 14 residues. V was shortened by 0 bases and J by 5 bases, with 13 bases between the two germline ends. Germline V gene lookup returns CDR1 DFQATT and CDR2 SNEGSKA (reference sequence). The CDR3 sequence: CSARDLGGMTEAFF. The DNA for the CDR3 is TGCAGTGCTAGAGATCTGGGGGGCATGACTGAAGCTTTCTTT.

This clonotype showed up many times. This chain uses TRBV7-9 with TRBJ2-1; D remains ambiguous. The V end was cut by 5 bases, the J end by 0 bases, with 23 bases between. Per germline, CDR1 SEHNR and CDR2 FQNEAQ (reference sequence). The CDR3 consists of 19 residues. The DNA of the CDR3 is TGTGCCAGCAGCCCTATTGCCCAACTTAGTTCAAGCTCCTACAATGAGCAGTTCTTC. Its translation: CASSPIAQLSSSSYNEQFF.

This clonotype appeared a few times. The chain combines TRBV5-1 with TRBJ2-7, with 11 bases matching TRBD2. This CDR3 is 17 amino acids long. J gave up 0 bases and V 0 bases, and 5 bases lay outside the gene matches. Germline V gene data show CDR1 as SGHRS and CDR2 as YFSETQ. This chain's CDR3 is CASSLVLAGENSYEQYF. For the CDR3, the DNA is TGCGCCAGCAGCTTGGTACTAGCGGGGGAGAACTCCTACGAGCAGTACTTC.

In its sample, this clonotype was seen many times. The CDR3 nucleotides read TGTGCCAGCAGTTCTTTGGGGCGAGGGCAGCCCCAGCATTTT. Its protein is CASSSLGRGQPQHF. The rearrangement joins TRBV27 to TRBJ1-5, with D tentatively TRBD1 (5 bases). Germline values: CDR1 MNHEY, CDR2 SMNVEV (reference sequence). The CDR3 sequence is 14 residues long. Trimming removed 4 bases at V and 7 bases at J, with 14 bases between.

CDR3 sequence reads: CASSLTKQAYYEQYF. As DNA, the CDR3 is TGTGCCAGCTCTCTGACCAAGCAGGCCTACTACGAGCAGTACTTC. The chain has TRBV6-2 or TRBV6-3 and TRBJ2-7, with D hard to call. V was shortened by 8 bases and J by 3 bases, with 20 bases between the two germline ends. Germline loops: CDR1 MNHEY, CDR2 SVGEGT. CDR3 length: 15 residues.

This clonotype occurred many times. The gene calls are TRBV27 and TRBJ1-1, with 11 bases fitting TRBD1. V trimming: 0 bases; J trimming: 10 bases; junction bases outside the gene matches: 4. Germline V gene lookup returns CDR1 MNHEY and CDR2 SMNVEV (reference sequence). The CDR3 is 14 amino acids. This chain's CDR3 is CASSLSGQGGGAFF. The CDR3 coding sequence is TGTGCCAGCAGTTTATCGGGACAGGGGGGAGGAGCTTTCTTT.

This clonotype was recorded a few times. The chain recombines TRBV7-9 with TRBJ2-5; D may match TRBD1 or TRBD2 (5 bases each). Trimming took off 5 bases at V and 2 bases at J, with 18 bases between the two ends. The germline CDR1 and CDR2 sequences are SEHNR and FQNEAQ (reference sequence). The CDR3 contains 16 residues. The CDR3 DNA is TGTGCCAGCAGCATTAGTGGGACGCTATTACAAGAGACCCAGTACTTC. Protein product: CASSISGTLLQETQYF.

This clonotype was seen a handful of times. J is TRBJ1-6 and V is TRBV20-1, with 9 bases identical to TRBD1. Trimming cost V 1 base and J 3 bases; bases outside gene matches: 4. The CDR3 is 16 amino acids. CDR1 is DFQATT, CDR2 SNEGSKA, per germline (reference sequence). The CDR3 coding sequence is TGCAGTGCTAGAGTGATGGACAGGGGCTATAATTCACCCCTCCACTTT. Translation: CSARVMDRGYNSPLHF.

This chain's CDR3 is CASSNRGSGDTQYF. CDR3 DNA: TGTGCCAGCAGTAACAGGGGGTCCGGAGATACGCAGTATTTT. This chain uses TRBV11-2 with TRBJ2-3; 8 bases are shared with TRBD1. Germline CDR1 and CDR2: SGHAT and FQNNGV. V dropped 6 bases and J dropped 5; count of bases not matched to a gene: 7. CDR3 length: 14 amino acids. The full variable domain, its missing parts supplied by reference TRBV11-2 and TRBJ2-3, is EAGVAQSPRYKIIEKRQSVAFWCNPISGHATLYWYQQILGQGPKLLIQFQNNGVVDDSQLPKDRFSAERLKGVDSTLKIQPAKLEDSAVYLCASSNRGSGDTQYFGPGTRLTVL.

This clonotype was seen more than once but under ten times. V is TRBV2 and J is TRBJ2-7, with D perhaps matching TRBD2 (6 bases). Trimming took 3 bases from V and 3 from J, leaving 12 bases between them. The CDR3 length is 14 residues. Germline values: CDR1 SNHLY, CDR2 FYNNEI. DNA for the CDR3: TGTGCCAGCAGTGATCGCGGGACTGTCTACGAGCAGTACTTC. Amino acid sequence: CASSDRGTVYEQYF.